A single sample is the source of the 4 T cell receptor beta chains below, sequenced in a study of blood T cell repertoires in COVID-19. TCRdb's table, derived via immunoSEQ multiplex PCR, lists solely in-frame clones and lacks some. In the table there are approximately 54,000 clones, about four fifths of which are singletons. The sample comprised peripheral blood. The receptors derive from a woman aged 60-75 years with acute or convalescent COVID-19.

The CDR3 reads CASSPIAHRGSNQPQHF. DNA for the CDR3: TGTGCCAGCTCACCGATAGCCCACAGGGGAAGCAATCAGCCCCAGCATTTT. The chain recombines TRBV18 with TRBJ1-5, with 7 bases fitting TRBD1. CDR3 size: 17 residues. V lost 3 bases and J lost 1; bases outside the gene matches: 9. Germline loops: CDR1 KGHSH, CDR2 LQKENI.

For this clone: The same CDR3 can be traced to other DNA sequences in this sample. The J gene is TRBJ1-2, the V gene TRBV11-2, with a tentative D call TRBD1 (6 bases). Germline V gives CDR1 SGHAT, CDR2 FQNNGV. Trimming cost V 4 bases and J 4 bases, with 10 bases left between them. This CDR3 region has 13 residues. The CDR3: CASSSTGRYGYTF. For the CDR3, the DNA is TGTGCCAGCAGCTCAACAGGGCGCTATGGCTACACCTTC.

The gene calls are TRBV7-8 and TRBJ2-5, with TRBD1 as a possible D gene (5 bases). The CDR3 contains 18 residues. Deletions cut 1 base from V and 1 base from J, with 19 bases between. Germline V CDR1 and CDR2: SGHVS, FQNEAQ. As DNA, the CDR3 is TGTGCCAGCAGCTTAGTTGGGCCCTCAGGGTCTTCCCAAGAGACCCAGTACTTC. Translation: CASSLVGPSGSSQETQYF.

The rearrangement links TRBV9 to TRBJ2-3; 8 nucleotides align to TRBD2. V was clipped by 0 bases and J by 5 bases; unmatched bases: 8. The CDR3 is 16 residues long. Germline values: CDR1 SGDLS, CDR2 YYNGEE. DNA for the CDR3: TGTGCCAGCAGCGTAGGGGGAGCGGGGGTAGGAGATACGCAGTATTTT. Amino acid sequence: CASSVGGAGVGDTQYF.